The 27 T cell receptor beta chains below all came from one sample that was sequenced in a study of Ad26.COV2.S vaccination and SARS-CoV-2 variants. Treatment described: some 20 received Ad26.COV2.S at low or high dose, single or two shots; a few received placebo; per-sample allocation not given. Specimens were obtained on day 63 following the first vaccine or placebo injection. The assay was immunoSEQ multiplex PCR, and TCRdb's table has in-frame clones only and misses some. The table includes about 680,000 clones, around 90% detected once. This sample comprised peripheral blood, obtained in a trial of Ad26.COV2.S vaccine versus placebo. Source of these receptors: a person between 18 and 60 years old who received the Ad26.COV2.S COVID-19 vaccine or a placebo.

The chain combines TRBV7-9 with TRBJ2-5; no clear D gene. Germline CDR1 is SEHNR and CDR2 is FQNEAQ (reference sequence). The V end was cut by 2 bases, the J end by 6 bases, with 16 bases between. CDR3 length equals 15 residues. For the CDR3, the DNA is TGTGCCAGCAGCTTAAGTGGGTTAGGCGAGAAGACCCAGTACTTC. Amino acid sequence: CASSLSGLGEKTQYF.

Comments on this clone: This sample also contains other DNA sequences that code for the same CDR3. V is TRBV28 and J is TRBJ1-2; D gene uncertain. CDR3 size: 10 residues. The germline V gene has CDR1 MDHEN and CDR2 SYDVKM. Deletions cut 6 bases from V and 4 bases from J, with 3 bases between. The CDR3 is CASSGYGYTF. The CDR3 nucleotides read TGTGCCAGCAGCGGCTATGGCTACACCTTC.

The CDR3: CASSPGQGGGREQYF. CDR3 DNA: TGTGCCAGCTCCCCCGGACAGGGGGGAGGAAGGGAGCAGTACTTC. The rearrangement joins TRBV18 to TRBJ2-7; 10 nucleotides align to TRBD1. Germline V gene sequence: CDR1 KGHSH, CDR2 LQKENI. V trimming: 6 bases; J trimming: 7 bases; junction bases outside the gene matches: 12. CDR3 length equals 15 residues.

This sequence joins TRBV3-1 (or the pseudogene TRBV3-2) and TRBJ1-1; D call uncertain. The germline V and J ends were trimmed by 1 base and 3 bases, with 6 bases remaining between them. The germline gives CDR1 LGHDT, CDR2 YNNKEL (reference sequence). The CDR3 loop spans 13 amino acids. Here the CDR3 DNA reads TGTGCCAGCAGCCAAGGGCAATACACTGAAGCTTTCTTT. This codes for CASSQGQYTEAFF.

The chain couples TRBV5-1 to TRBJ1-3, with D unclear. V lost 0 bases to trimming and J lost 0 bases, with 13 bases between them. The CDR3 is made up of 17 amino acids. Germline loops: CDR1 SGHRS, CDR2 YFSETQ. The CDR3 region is CASSLGAVGTSGNTIYF. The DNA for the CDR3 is TGCGCCAGCAGCTTGGGGGCCGTCGGCACCTCTGGAAACACCATATATTTT.

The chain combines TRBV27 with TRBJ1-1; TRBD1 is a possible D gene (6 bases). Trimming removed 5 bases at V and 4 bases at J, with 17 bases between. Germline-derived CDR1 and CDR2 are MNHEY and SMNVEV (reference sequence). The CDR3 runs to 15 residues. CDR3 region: CASSPQGTMGTEAFF. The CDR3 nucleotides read TGTGCCAGCAGTCCGCAGGGGACCATGGGCACTGAAGCTTTCTTT.

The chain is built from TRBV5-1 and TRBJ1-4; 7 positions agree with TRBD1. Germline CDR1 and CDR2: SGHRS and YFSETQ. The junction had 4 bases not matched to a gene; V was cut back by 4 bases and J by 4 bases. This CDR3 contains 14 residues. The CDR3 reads CASSAGGFNEKLFF. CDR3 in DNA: TGCGCCAGCAGCGCAGGGGGATTTAATGAAAAACTGTTTTTT.

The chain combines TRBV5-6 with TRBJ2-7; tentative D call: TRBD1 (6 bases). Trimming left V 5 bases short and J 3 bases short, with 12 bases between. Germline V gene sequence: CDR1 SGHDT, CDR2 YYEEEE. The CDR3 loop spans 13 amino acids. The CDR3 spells CASSDDRFYEQYF. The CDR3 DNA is TGTGCCAGCAGTGATGACAGGTTCTACGAGCAGTACTTC.

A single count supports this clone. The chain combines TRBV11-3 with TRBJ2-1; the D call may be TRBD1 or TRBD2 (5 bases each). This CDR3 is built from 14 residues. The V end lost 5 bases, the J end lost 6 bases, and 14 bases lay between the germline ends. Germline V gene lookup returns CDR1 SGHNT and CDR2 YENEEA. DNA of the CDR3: TGTGCCAGCAGCCCCCGGGGCGAGGGCAATGAGCAGTTCTTC. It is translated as CASSPRGEGNEQFF.

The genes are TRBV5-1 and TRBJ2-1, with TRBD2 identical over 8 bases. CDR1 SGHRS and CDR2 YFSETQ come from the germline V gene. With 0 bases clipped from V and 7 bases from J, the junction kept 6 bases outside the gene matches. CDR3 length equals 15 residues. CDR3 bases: TGCGCCAGCAGCTTGGCGGCGGGGGGCCGGAATGAGCAGTTCTTC. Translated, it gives CASSLAAGGRNEQFF. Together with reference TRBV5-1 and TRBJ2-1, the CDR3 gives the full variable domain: KAGVTQTPRYLIKTRGQQVTLSCSPISGHRSVSWYQQTPGQGLQFLFEYFSETQRNKGNFPGRFSGRQFSNSRSEMNVSTLELGDSALYLCASSLAAGGRNEQFFGPGTRLTVL.

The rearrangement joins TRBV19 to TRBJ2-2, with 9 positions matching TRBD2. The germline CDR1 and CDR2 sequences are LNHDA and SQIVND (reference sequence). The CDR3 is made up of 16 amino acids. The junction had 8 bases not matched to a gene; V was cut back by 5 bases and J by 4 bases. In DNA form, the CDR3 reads TGTGCCAGTAGTCTCGGCGGGAGGGCGGGCACCGGGGAGCTGTTTTTT. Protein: CASSLGGRAGTGELFF.

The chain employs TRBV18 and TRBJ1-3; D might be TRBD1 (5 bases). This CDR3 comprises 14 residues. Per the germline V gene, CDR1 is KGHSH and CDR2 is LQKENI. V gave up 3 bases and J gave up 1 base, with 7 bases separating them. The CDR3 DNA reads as TGTGCCAGCTCACCGAAGGGGTCTGGAAACACCATATATTTT. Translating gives CASSPKGSGNTIYF.

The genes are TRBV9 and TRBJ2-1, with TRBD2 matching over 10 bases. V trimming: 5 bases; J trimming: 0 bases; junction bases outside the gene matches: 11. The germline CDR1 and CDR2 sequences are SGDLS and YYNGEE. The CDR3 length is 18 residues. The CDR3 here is CASSSTSGALSSYNEQFF. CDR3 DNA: TGTGCCAGCAGTAGCACTAGCGGGGCCCTTAGCTCCTACAATGAGCAGTTCTTC.

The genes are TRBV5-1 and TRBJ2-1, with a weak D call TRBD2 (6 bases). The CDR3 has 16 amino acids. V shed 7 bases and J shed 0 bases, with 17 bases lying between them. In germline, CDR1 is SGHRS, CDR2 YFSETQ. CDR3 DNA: TGCGCCAGCGAACCGGGACTGGCGAGCTCCTACAATGAGCAGTTCTTC. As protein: CASEPGLASSYNEQFF.

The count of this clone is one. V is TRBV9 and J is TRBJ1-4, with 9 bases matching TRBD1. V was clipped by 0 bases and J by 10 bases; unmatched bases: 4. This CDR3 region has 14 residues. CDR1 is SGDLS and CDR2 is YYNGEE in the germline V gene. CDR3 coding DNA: TGTGCCAGCAGCGTAGTGGGACAGGGCGGAAAACTGTTTTTT. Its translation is CASSVVGQGGKLFF.

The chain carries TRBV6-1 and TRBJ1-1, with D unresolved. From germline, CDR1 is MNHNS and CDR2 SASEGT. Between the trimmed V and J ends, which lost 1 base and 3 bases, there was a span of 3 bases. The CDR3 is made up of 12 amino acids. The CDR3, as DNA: TGTGCCAGCAGTGAAGTGTACACTGAAGCTTTCTTT. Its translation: CASSEVYTEAFF.

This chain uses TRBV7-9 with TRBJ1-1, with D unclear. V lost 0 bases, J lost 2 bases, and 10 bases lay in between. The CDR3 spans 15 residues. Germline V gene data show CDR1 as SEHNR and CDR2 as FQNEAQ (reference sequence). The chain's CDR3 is CASSLAKALNTEAFF. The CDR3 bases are TGTGCCAGCAGCTTAGCGAAGGCCCTTAACACTGAAGCTTTCTTT.

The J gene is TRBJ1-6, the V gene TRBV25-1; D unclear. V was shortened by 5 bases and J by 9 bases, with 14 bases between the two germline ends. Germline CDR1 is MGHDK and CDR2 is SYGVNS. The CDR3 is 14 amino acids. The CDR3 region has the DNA TGTGCCAGCAGTTCCTTCCTAGGGAGTTCACCCCTCCACTTT. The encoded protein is CASSSFLGSSPLHF.

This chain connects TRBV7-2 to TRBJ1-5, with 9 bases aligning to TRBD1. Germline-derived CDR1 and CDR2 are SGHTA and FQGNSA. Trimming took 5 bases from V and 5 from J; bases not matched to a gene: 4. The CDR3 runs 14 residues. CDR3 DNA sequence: TGTGCCAGCAGCCGTGACAGGGGGGATCAGCCCCAGCATTTT. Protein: CASSRDRGDQPQHF.

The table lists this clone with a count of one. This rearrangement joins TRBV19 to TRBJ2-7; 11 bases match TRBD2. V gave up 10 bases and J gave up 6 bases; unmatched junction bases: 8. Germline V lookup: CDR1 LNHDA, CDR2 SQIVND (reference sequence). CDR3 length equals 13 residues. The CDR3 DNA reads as TGTGCCACCTCGACTAGCGGGATGGGCGAGCAGTACTTC. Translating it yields CATSTSGMGEQYF.

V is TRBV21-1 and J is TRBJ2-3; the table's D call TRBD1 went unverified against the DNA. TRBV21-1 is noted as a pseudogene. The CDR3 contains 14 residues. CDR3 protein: CASPGHLSTDTQYF. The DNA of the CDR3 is TGTGCCAGCCCGGGACACCTTAGCACAGATACGCAGTATTTT.

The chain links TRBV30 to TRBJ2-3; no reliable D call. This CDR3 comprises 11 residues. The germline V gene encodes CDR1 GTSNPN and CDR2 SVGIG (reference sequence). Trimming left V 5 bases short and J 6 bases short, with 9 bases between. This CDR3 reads CAWDLGDTQYF. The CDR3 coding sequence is TGTGCCTGGGACCTTGGGGATACGCAGTATTTT.

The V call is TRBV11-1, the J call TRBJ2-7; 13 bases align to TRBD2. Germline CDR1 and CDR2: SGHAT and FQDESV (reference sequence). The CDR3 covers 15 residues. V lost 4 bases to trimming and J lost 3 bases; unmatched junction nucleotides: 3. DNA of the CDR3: TGTGCCAGCAGCTCCGGACTAGCGGGGGACTACGAGCAGTACTTC. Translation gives CASSSGLAGDYEQYF. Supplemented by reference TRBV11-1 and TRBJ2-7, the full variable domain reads EAEVAQSPRYKITEKSQAVAFWCDPISGHATLYWYRQILGQGPELLVQFQDESVVDDSQLPKDRFSAERLKGVDSTLKIQPAELGDSAMYLCASSSGLAGDYEQYFGPGTRLTVT.

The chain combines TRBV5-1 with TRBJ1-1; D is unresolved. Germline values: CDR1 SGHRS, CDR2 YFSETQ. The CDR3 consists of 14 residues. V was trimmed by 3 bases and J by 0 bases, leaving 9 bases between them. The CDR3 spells CASSSTALNTEAFF. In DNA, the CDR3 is TGCGCCAGCAGCTCTACCGCATTGAACACTGAAGCTTTCTTT.

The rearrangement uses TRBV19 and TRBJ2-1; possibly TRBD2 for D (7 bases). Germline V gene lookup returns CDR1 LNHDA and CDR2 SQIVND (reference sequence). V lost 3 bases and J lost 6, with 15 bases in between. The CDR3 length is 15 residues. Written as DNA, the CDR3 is TGTGCCAGTAGTATCCTTCGGGGGGCCGTCAATGAGCAGTTCTTC. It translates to CASSILRGAVNEQFF.

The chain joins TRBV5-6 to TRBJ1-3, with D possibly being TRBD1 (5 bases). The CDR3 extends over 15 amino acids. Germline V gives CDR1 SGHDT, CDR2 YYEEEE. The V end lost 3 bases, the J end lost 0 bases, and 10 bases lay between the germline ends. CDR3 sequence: CASSSGLNSGNTIYF. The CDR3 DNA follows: TGTGCCAGCAGCTCGGGACTGAACTCTGGAAACACCATATATTTT.

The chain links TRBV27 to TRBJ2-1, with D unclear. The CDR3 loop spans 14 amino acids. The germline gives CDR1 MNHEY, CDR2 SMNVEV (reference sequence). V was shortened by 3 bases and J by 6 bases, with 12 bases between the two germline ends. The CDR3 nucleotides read TGTGCCAGCAGTTTGACGCTAGTGGCCAATGAGCAGTTCTTC. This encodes CASSLTLVANEQFF.